The entry below gives a single T cell receptor beta chain sequence along with its context. Its cognate antigen is unknown. This entry belongs to a study of T cells in Graves' hyperthyroidism and ophthalmopathy. Study-wide findings and caveats: Ophthalmopathy stood apart from stable hyperthyroidism in a 13 V-J model. It was a median approximately 6 months before onset that the model predicted ophthalmopathy. The majority of expanded thyroid clonotypes above 0.001 also appeared in blood.

The CDR3 loop spans 14 amino acids. Between the trimmed V and J ends, which lost 5 bases and 4 bases, there was a span of 12 bases. CDR1 is SEHNR and CDR2 is FQNEAQ in the germline V gene (reference sequence). Template material for amplifying TCR beta CDR3 regions consisted of RNA transcripts. The TCR CDR3 was amplified in a first-round RT-PCR using the HTBI primer set. TCRdb re-derived calls from the multiplex PCR reads in MiXCR, one entry per CDR3 protein. The table includes roughly 500,000 distinct CDR3 sequences, over 45% detected once. Thyroid ultrasound, orbital computed tomography, clinical symptoms, and serum thyroxine and TRAb underpinned diagnoses.

The chain couples TRBV7-9 to TRBJ1-3; no clear D gene. Material for sequencing was peripheral blood or thyroid tissue (not recorded which). The sequence was obtained from an adult woman with Graves' disease, either hyperthyroidism or ophthalmopathy (not recorded which). The CDR3 bases are TGTGCCAGCAGCCAACCGGAAGGGGGAAACACCATATATTTT. Amino acids: CASSQPEGGNTIYF.